The TCR beta chain under discussion was sequenced for a study of a mutant IDH1 vaccine in newly diagnosed glioma. Study background: In weeks 1, 3, 5, 7, 11, 15, 19 and 23, patients were immunized, eight times in all. The therapy given earlier, which was standard therapy, consisted of radiotherapy, temozolomide, or both, and most of the patients received both. Treated patients had a mean age of around 40 years and an approximately 62% male, approximately 38% female split. Whole-study results and caveats: Overall, more than 85% of patients had vaccine-induced immune responses.

Time point here: week 23, last vaccination. Every vaccine dose comprised 300 ug of mutant IDH1 20-mer peptide plus topical imiquimod. Comment on this clone: The antigen remains unidentified.

J lost 5 bases, V lost 2 bases, and 11 bases had no gene match. CDR1 MDHEN and CDR2 SYDVKM come from the germline V gene. The CDR3 runs 17 residues. Libraries were prepared by immunoSEQ multiplex PCR; TCRdb keeps only in-frame clonotypes and omits some of them. The sample lists about 86,000 clones; 85% were seen once. This TCR was recovered from a man in his thirties or forties with glioma. Some clones in this sample may be carry-over from other donors' samples. This sample comprised PBMCs, obtained from a glioma patient whose treatment included an IDH1 peptide vaccine. The chain carries TRBV28 and TRBJ2-1; 8 nucleotides align to TRBD2. The CDR3 DNA follows: TGTGCCAGCAGTTTAAGGTTTAGGGGACTAGTAGACAATGAGCAGTTCTTC. Translating gives CASSLRFRGLVDNEQFF.